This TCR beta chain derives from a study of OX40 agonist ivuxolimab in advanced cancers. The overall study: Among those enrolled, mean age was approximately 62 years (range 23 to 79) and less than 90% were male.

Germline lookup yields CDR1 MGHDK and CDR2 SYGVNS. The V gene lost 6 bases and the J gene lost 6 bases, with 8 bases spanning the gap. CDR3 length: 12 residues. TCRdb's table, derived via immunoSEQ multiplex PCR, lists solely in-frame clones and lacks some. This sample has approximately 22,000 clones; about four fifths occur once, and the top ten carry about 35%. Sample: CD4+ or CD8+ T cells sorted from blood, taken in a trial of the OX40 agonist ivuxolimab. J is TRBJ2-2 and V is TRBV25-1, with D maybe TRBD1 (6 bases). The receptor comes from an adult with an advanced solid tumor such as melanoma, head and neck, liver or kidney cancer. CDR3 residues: CASSYRAGELFF. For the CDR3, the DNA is TGTGCCAGCAGCTACAGGGCCGGGGAGCTGTTTTTT. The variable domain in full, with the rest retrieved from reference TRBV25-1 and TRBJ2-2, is EADIYQTPRYLVIGTGKKITLECSQTMGHDKMYWYQQDPGMELHLIHYSYGVNSTEKGDLSSESTVSRIRTEHFPLTLESARPSHTSQYLCASSYRAGELFFGEGSRLTVL.